The T cell receptor (beta chain) described here comes from a study of blood T cell repertoires in COVID-19. As for the study in general: In each case, the material was cDNA or gDNA derived from T cells, B-cell-depleted T cells, or PBMCs.

Per the study methods: Amplification with reference gene primers provided the estimates of nucleated cell counts. Data came from immunoSEQ multiplex PCR; TCRdb stores just in-frame clones and leaves some out. Clone size and the V and J calls come from that table; the DNA yielded D and trimming. Among over 200,000 clones, about nine tenths were seen once, and the ten largest hold under 3.5%. Looked up from germline, CDR1 is SGHTA and CDR2 is FQGNSA. V dropped 3 bases and J dropped 13; count of bases not matched to a gene: 11. The CDR3 extends over 17 amino acids. V and J are TRBV7-2 and TRBJ2-2; 16 bases match TRBD2. This TCR came from a young man with COVID-19, enrolled during active disease. Sequencing used peripheral blood. The CDR3 reads CASSFPGLAGGHRVLFF. In DNA, the CDR3 is TGTGCCAGCAGCTTCCCGGGACTAGCGGGGGGGCACCGAGTGCTGTTTTTT.